A single sample gave rise to the 20 T cell receptor beta chains below, sequenced in a study of shared clonotypes between healthy human individuals (dated by TCRdb to between 2020 and 2021). Libraries came from the immunoSEQ multiplex PCR assay. TCRdb retrieved this table from immuneACCESS and kept in-frame rearrangements only. Not all clones are present; in checked studies, unresolved V genes account for under half, and no reason is known for the remainder. The sample records millions of clones, roughly 95% of which are singletons. Together, the top ten hold more than 0.1% of the sample. Sequenced input: naive CD4+ T cells sorted from blood. The cell subset or site label here, explained by the study, means: CD45RA+ positively selected. All receptors derive from a young man in good health.

This clone appeared once. Other DNA sequences within the sample encode an identical CDR3. V gene TRBV27 combines with J gene TRBJ2-7; TRBD2 aligns across 8 bases. CDR1 and CDR2 (germline): MNHEY, SMNVEV (reference sequence). This CDR3 is 15 amino acids long. Germline trimming cut 6 bases from V and 0 bases from J; bases unmatched to any gene: 7. CDR3 region: CASSYQRGSSYEQYF. The CDR3 DNA reads TGTGCCAGCAGCTACCAGCGGGGGAGCTCCTACGAGCAGTACTTC.

The rearrangement uses TRBV2 and TRBJ2-7; no firm D call. Trimming cost V 4 bases and J 1 base, with 8 bases left between them. This CDR3 region has 13 residues. CDR1 and CDR2 (germline): SNHLY, FYNNEI. The CDR3 DNA follows: TGTGCCAGCAGTGTCACACAGTCCTACGAGCAGTACTTC. It yields the protein CASSVTQSYEQYF.

V gene TRBV6-5 combines with J gene TRBJ2-7; D is undetermined. The germline V and J ends were trimmed by 2 bases and 10 bases, with 12 bases remaining between them. Germline V gene sequence: CDR1 MNHEY, CDR2 SVGAGI. This CDR3 is 12 amino acids long. The CDR3, as DNA: TGTGCCAGCAGTTACGACGGTTACCCCCAGTACTTC. Protein sequence: CASSYDGYPQYF.

Of note for this clone: At the DNA level, this CDR3 is encoded by other sequences in the same sample as well. In nucleotides, the CDR3 is TGTGCCAGCAGCTTGGGGGGACTAGGAACAGATACGCAGTATTTT. Protein sequence: CASSLGGLGTDTQYF. The chain couples TRBV5-4 to TRBJ2-3; 8 nucleotides line up with TRBD2. There are 15 residues in the CDR3. Germline CDR1 SGHNT, CDR2 YYREEE (reference sequence). J gave up 3 bases and V 0 bases, and 3 bases lay outside the gene matches.

The V and J genes are TRBV28 and TRBJ2-7; TRBD2 matches at 11 bases. The junction had 3 bases not matched to a gene; V was cut back by 6 bases and J by 2 bases. CDR3 size: 14 residues. Germline V gene sequence: CDR1 MDHEN, CDR2 SYDVKM. The CDR3, as DNA: TGTGCCAGCAGGGAACTAGCGGGGGCCTACGAGCAGTACTTC. Amino acids: CASRELAGAYEQYF.

V usage is TRBV18 and J usage is TRBJ1-6; no reliable D call. V shed 6 bases and J shed 8 bases, with 17 bases lying between them. The length of the CDR3 is 15 residues. Germline CDR1 reads KGHSH; CDR2 reads LQKENI. The CDR3 nucleotides read TGTGCCAGCTCCCGGGCAGGACCGGCAGATTCACCCCTCCACTTT. It is translated as CASSRAGPADSPLHF.

The chain recombines TRBV30 with TRBJ1-2; 9 positions agree with TRBD1. The CDR3 contains 14 residues. Germline V CDR1 and CDR2: GTSNPN, SVGIG (reference sequence). Trimming cost V 3 bases and J 6 bases; bases outside gene matches: 8. CDR3 region: CAWRGDREVHGYTF. CDR3 sequence (DNA): TGTGCCTGGAGGGGGGACAGGGAGGTCCATGGCTACACCTTC.

This clone showed up just once. The chain joins TRBV19 to TRBJ1-1; a possible D gene is TRBD1 (5 bases). Germline CDR1 LNHDA, CDR2 SQIVND (reference sequence). The CDR3 has 16 amino acids. V lost 5 bases and J 3 bases, leaving 19 bases between the germline ends. CDR3 DNA: TGTGCCAGTAGTGCTACGGCCGGGGGAAGGTACACTGAAGCTTTCTTT. Protein product: CASSATAGGRYTEAFF.

The J gene is TRBJ2-3, the V gene TRBV7-8, with a weak D call TRBD2 (5 bases). V dropped 2 bases and J dropped 5 bases, with 11 bases sitting between them. The CDR3 length is 14 residues. Germline CDR1 and CDR2: SGHVS and FQNEAQ. CDR3 region: CASSLRTLGDTQYF. The CDR3 coding sequence is TGTGCCAGCAGCTTACGGACTCTAGGAGATACGCAGTATTTT.

The J gene is TRBJ2-5, the V gene TRBV5-4; the D is unclear. Germline V CDR1 and CDR2: SGHNT, YYREEE (reference sequence). V lost 4 bases and J 5 bases, leaving 12 bases between the germline ends. The CDR3 length is 13 residues. CDR3 protein: CASSPGSRETQYF. DNA for the CDR3: TGTGCCAGCAGCCCGGGTAGTAGGGAGACCCAGTACTTC.

The count of this clone is one. The rearrangement joins TRBV19 to TRBJ1-3, with 7 bases identical to TRBD1. The CDR3 has 16 amino acids. Germline CDR1 is LNHDA and CDR2 is SQIVND (reference sequence). Trimming at V came to 5 bases and at J to 0 bases, leaving 7 bases not matched to a gene. In DNA form, the CDR3 reads TGTGCCAGTAGTTCGCAGGGGGAGCGCTCTGGAAACACCATATATTTT. It codes for CASSSQGERSGNTIYF.

The chain combines TRBV28 with TRBJ1-6; maybe TRBD1 (6 bases). Per the germline V gene, CDR1 is MDHEN and CDR2 is SYDVKM. Trimming left V 9 bases short and J 10 bases short, with 19 bases between. The CDR3 is made up of 14 amino acids. The CDR3 loop is CASIGGGKDSPLHF. The CDR3 bases are TGTGCCAGTATAGGGGGGGGAAAAGACTCACCCCTCCACTTT.

The gene calls are TRBV9 and TRBJ2-2; perhaps TRBD1 as D (5 bases). Germline-derived CDR1 and CDR2 are SGDLS and YYNGEE. CDR3 length: 19 residues. V lost 0 bases and J lost 2, with 20 bases in between. CDR3 region: CASSVGRLEKGPNTGELFF. CDR3 DNA sequence: TGTGCCAGCAGCGTAGGTCGCTTGGAGAAGGGGCCCAACACCGGGGAGCTGTTTTTT. Complete variable domain (other parts from reference TRBV9 and TRBJ2-2): DSGVTQTPKHLITATGQRVTLRCSPRSGDLSVYWYQQSLDQGLQFLIQYYNGEERAKGNILERFSAQQFPDLHSELNLSSLELGDSALYFCASSVGRLEKGPNTGELFFGEGSRLTVL.

In its sample, this clone was seen once. The chain employs TRBV4-1 and TRBJ2-4; possibly TRBD1 or TRBD2 for D (5 bases each). V lost 1 base and J lost 0, with 16 bases in between. Germline assignment: CDR1 MGHRA and CDR2 YSYEKL. The CDR3 extends over 18 amino acids. The CDR3 sequence is CASSQGGARGEAKNIQYF. CDR3 in DNA: TGCGCCAGCAGCCAAGGAGGGGCAAGGGGAGAAGCCAAAAACATTCAGTACTTC.

Written as DNA, the CDR3 is TGTGCCAGCAGCGTCGGGACAGTCGTTTACGGAAACACCATATATTTT. This translates into CASSVGTVVYGNTIYF. The rearrangement joins TRBV5-6 to TRBJ1-3; 7 positions agree with TRBD1. The germline V gene encodes CDR1 SGHDT and CDR2 YYEEEE. The CDR3 is 16 amino acids. V lost 4 bases to trimming and J lost 4 bases; unmatched junction nucleotides: 11.

The chain links TRBV12-5 to TRBJ1-2; no clear D gene. From germline, CDR1 is LGHNT and CDR2 FRNRAP. V shed 3 bases and J shed 4 bases, with 9 bases lying between them. The CDR3 totals 13 residues. CDR3: CASGLSGIYGYTF. The CDR3 coding sequence is TGTGCTAGTGGTTTATCCGGTATCTATGGCTACACCTTC.

V is TRBV9 and J is TRBJ1-1; D gene ambiguous. CDR3 length equals 13 residues. Per germline, CDR1 SGDLS and CDR2 YYNGEE. With 2 bases removed from V and 7 bases from J, the gap between germline ends came to 12 bases. The CDR3: CASSVDLEGEAFF. The CDR3 DNA sequence: TGTGCCAGCAGCGTTGACCTAGAGGGTGAAGCTTTCTTT. Variable domain in full (rest from reference TRBV9 and TRBJ1-1): DSGVTQTPKHLITATGQRVTLRCSPRSGDLSVYWYQQSLDQGLQFLIQYYNGEERAKGNILERFSAQQFPDLHSELNLSSLELGDSALYFCASSVDLEGEAFFGQGTRLTVV.

The chain joins TRBV14 to TRBJ2-1; D tentatively fits TRBD1 or TRBD2 (5 bases each). Germline CDR1 reads SGHDN; CDR2 reads FVKESK. This CDR3 region has 16 residues. Trimming removed 0 bases at V and 1 base at J, with 10 bases between. CDR3 DNA: TGTGCCAGCAGCCAAGATTCCGGGGCGTCCTACAATGAGCAGTTCTTC. Protein product: CASSQDSGASYNEQFF.

The rearrangement links TRBV27 to TRBJ2-7, with TRBD2 matching 7 bases. This CDR3 is 15 amino acids long. V lost 4 bases, J lost 1 base, and 7 bases stayed unmatched. CDR1 and CDR2 (germline): MNHEY, SMNVEV (reference sequence). CDR3: CASSSPGAGSYEQYF. The CDR3 bases are TGTGCCAGCAGTTCACCGGGAGCGGGATCCTACGAGCAGTACTTC.

The CDR3 loop reads CASSAGLNYGYTF. The CDR3 coding sequence is TGTGCCAGCAGCGCAGGCCTTAACTATGGCTACACCTTC. This rearrangement joins TRBV6-1 to TRBJ1-2; no clear D. V dropped 6 bases and J dropped 1 base, with 9 bases sitting between them. This CDR3 has 13 amino acids. CDR1 is MNHNS and CDR2 is SASEGT in the germline V gene.